This T cell receptor (beta chain) was profiled in a study of blood T cell repertoires in COVID-19. Turning to the study itself: From the United States, Italy and Spain came samples of acute and convalescent COVID-19. PBMCs, B-cell-depleted T cells, or T cells provided the cDNA or gDNA that made up the material.

CDR3 length equals 15 residues. Trimming removed 3 bases from V and 2 bases from J; junction bases left unmatched: 3. The germline V gene has CDR1 SGHTA and CDR2 FQGTGA. As handled by the study authors: Researchers report that nucleated cell counts were estimated from reference gene primer amplification. Repertoires were generated with immunoSEQ multiplex PCR, while TCRdb's copy carries only in-frame clones and drops some. V and J calls and clone size are as listed in that table; D and trimming were resolved from the DNA. The sample shows approximately 100,000 clones, roughly 85% of them seen only once.

Input material: peripheral blood. This chain connects TRBV7-3 to TRBJ2-5; 10 nucleotides line up with TRBD2. The TCR comes from a human donor in a cohort sampled during active COVID-19. The CDR3 bases are TGTGCCAGCAGCTTCGTAGCGGGGGGACAAGAGACCCAGTACTTC. Translation: CASSFVAGGQETQYF.